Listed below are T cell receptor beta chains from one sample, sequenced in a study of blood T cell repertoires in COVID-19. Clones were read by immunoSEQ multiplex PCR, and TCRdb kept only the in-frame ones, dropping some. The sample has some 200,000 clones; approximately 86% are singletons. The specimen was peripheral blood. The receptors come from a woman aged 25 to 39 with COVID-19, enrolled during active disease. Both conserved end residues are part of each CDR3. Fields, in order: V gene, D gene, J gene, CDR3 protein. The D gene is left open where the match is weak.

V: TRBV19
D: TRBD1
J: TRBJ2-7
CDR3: CASSVQGAGREQYF

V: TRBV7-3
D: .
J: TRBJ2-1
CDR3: CASSLRLDNEQFF

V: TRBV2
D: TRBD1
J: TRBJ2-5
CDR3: CASSEVRGLYETQYF

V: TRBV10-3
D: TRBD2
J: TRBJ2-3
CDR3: CATSPGLAGGRNTQYF

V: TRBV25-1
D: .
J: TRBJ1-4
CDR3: CASSPRLGANEKLFF

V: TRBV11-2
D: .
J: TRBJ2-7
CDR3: CASSDFYEQYF

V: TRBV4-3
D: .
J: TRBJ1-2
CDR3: CASSQVPTDYGYTF

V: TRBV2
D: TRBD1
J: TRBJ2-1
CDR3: CASRATGGWLGEQFF

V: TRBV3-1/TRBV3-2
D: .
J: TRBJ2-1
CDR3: CASSQDLEGPLKNNEQFF

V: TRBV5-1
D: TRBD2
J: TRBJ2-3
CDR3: CASSLATSGGFTDTQYF

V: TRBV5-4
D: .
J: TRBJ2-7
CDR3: CASSLEWAGTYEQYF

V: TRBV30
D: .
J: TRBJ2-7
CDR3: CAWRGLSSYEQYF

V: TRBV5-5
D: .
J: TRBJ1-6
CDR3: CASRLVQGGSPLHF

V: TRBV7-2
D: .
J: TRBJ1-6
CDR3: CASSLGPLSSYNSPLHF

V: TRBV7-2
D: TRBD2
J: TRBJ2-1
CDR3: CASSLLGLAGYEQFF

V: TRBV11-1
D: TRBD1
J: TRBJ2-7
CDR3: CASSPWTGEYEQYF

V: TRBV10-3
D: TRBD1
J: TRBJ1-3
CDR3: CAIRQGAPGNTIYF

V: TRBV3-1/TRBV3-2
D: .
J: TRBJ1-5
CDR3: CASSLRPGPQHF

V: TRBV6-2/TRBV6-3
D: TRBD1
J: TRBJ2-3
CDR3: CASSYGTANTDTQYF

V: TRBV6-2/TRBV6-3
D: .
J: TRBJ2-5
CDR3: CASSYVLGAGETQYF

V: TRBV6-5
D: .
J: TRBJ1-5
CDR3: CASSYGRNQPQHF

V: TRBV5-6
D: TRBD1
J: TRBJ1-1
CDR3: CASRNVDRVNTEAFF

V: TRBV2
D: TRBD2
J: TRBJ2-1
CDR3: CASSEAGLAYNEQFF

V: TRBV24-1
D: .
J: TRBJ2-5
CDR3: CATSDGRDSQETQYF

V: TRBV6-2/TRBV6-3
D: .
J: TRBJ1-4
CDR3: CASSYVWSFNEKLFF

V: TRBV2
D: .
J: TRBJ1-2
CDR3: CASSQGKGYTF

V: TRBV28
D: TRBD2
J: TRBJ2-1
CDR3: CASIQRGYNEQFF

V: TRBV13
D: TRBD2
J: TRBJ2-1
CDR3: CASSLGTSGRASEQFF

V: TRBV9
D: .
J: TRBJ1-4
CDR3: CASSAHGGNEKLFF

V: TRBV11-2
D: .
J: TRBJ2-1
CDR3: CASSLNRRYYNEQFF

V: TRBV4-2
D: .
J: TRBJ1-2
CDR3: CASSQDRGTGYGYTF

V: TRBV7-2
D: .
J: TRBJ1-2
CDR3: CASSPLVGSYGYTF